This T cell receptor (beta chain) came from a study of beta chain features in type 1 diabetes. Germline assignment: CDR1 SEHNR and CDR2 FQNEAQ (reference sequence). The CDR3 length is 12 residues. V lost 4 bases and J lost 7, with 8 bases in between. The study reverse transcribed the entire isolated RNA, so it sequenced expressed TCRB transcripts. Clones were read by immunoSEQ multiplex PCR, and TCRdb kept only the in-frame ones, dropping some. The sample has about 320,000 clones, about 15% seen once; the top ten hold 6.7%. Sequencing used central memory CD4+ T cells from blood. The sequence derives from a man in his thirties or forties in good health. This chain joins TRBV7-9 and TRBJ1-5; D ambiguous. CDR3 loop: CASSSHEQPQHF. In nucleotides, the CDR3 is TGTGCCAGCAGCTCACATGAACAGCCCCAGCATTTT.